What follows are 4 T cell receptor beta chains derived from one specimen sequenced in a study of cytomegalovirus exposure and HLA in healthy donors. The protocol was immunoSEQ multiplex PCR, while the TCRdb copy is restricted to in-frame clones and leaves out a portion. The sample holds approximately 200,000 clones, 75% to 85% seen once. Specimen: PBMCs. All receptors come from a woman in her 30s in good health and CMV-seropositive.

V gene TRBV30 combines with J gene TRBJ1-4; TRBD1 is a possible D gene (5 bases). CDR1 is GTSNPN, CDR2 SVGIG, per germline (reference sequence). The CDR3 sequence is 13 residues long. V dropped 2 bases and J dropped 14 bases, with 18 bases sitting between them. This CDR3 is CAWSTQGFGRLFF. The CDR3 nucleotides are TGTGCCTGGAGTACTCAGGGATTTGGGAGGCTGTTTTTT.

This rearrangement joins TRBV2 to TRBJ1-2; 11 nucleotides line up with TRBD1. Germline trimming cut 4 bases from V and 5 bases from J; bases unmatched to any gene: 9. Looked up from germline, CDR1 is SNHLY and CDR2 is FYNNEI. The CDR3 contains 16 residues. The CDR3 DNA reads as TGTGCCAGCAGTGCCCGGGACAGGGGGTCCTATTATGGCTACACCTTC. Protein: CASSARDRGSYYGYTF.

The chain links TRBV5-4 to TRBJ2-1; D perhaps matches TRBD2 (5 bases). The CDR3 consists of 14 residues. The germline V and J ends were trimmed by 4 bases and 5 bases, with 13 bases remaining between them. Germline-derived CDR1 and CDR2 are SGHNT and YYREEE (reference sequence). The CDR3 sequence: CASSTPAGNNEQFF. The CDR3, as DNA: TGTGCCAGCAGCACCCCGGCGGGTAACAATGAGCAGTTCTTC.

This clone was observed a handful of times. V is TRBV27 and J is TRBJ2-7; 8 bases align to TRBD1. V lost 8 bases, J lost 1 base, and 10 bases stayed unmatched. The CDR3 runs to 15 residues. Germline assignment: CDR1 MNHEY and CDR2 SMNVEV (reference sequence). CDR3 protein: CASRGETGASYEQYF. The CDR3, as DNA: TGTGCCAGCCGCGGGGAGACAGGGGCGTCCTACGAGCAGTACTTC.